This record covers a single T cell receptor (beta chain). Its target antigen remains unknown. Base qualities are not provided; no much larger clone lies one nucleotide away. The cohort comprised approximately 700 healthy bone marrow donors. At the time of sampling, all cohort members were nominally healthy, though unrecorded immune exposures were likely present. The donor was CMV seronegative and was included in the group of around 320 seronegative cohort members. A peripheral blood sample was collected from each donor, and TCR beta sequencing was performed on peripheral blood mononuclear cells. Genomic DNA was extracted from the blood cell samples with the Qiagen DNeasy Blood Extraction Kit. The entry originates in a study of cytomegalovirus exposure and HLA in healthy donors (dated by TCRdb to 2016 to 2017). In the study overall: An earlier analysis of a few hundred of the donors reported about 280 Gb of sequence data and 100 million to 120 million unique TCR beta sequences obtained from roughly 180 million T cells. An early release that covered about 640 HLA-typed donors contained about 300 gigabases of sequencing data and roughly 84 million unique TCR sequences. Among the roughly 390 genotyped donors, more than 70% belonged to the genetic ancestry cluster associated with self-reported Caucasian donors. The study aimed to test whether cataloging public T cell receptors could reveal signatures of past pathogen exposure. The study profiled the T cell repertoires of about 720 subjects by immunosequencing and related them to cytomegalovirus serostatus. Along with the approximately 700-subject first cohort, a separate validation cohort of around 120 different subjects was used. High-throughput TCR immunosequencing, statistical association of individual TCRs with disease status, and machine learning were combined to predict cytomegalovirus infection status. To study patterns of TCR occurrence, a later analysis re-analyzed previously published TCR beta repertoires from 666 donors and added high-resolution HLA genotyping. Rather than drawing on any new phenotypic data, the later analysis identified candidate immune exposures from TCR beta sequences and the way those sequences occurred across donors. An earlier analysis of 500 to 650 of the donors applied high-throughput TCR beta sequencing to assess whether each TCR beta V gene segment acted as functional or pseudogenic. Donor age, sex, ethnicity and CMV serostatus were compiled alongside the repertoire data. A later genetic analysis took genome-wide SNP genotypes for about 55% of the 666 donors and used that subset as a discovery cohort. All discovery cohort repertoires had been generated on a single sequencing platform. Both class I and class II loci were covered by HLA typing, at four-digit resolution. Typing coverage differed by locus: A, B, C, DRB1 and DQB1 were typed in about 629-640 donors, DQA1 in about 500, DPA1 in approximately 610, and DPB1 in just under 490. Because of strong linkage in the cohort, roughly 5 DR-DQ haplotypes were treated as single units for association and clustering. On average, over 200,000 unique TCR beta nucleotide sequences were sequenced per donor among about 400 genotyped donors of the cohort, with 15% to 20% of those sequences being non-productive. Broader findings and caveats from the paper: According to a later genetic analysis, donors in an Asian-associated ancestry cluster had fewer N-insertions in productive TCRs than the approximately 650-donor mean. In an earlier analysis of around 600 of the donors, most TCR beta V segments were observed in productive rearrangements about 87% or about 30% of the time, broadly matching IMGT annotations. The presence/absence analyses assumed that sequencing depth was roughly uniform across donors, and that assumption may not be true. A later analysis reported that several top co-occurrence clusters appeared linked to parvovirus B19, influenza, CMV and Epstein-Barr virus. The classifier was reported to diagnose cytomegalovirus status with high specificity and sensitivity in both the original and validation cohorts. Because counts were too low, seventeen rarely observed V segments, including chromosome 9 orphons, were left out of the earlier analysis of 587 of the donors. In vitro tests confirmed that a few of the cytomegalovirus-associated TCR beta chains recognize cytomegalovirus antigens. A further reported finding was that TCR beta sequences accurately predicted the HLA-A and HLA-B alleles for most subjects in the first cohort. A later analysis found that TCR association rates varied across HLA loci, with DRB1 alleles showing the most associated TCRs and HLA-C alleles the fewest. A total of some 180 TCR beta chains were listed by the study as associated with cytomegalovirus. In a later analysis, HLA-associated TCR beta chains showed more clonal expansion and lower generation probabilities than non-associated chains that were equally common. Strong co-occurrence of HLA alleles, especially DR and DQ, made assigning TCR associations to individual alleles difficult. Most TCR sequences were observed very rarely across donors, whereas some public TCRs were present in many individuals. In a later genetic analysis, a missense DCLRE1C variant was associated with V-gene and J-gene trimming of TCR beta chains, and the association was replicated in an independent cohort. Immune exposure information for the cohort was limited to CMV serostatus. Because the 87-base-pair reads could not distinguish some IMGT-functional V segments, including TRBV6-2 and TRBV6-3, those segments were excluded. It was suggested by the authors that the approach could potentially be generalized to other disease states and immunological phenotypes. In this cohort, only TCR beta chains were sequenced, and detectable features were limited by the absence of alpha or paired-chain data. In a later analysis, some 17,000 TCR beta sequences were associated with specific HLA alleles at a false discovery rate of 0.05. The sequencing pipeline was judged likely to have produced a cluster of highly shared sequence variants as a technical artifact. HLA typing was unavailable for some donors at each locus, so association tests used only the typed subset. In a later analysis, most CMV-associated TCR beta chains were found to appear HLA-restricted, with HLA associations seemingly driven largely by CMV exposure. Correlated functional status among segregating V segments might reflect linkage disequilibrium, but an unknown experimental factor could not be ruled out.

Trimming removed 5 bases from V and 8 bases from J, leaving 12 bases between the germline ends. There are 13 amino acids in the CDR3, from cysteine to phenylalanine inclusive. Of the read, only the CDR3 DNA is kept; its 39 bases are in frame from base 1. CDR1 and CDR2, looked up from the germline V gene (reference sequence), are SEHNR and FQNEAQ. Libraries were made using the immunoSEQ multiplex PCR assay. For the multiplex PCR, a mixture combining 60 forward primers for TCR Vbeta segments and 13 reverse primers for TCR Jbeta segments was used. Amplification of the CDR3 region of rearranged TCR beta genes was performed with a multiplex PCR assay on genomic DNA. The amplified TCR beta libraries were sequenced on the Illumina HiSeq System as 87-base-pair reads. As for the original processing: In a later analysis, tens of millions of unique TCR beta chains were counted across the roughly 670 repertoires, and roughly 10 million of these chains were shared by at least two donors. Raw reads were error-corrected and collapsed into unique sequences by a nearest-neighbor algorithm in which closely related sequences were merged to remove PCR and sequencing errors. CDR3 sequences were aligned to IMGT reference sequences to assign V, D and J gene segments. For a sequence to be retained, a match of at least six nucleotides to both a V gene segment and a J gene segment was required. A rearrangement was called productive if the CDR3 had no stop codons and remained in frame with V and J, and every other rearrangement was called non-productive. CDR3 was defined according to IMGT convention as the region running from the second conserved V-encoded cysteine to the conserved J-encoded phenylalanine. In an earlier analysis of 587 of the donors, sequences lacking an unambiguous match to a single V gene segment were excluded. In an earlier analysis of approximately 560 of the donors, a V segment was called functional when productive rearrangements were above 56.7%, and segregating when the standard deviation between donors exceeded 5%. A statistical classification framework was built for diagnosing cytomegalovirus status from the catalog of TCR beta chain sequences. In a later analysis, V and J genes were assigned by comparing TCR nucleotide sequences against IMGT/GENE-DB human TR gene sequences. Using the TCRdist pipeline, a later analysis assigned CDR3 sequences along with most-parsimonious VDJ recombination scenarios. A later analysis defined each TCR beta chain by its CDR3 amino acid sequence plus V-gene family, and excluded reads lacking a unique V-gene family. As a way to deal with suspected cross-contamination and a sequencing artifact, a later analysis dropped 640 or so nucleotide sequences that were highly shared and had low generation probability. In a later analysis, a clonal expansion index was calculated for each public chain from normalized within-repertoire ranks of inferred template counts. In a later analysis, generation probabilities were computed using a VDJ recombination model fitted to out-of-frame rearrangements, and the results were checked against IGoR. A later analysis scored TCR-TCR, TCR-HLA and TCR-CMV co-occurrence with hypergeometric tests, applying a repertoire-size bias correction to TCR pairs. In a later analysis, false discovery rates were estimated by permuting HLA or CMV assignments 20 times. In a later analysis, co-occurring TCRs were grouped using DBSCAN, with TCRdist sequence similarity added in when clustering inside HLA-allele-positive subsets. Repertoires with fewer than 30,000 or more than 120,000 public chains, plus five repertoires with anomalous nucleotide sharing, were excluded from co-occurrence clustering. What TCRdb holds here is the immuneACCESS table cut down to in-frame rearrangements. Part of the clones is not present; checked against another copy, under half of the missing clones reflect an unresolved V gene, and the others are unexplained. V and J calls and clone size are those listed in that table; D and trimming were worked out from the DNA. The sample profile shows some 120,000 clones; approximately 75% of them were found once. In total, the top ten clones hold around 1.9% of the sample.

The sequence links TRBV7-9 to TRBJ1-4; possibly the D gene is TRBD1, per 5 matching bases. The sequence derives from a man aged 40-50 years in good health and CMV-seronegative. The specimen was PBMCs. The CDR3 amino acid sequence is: CASSHAGEEKLFF. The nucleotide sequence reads TGTGCCAGCAGCCACGCGGGGGAGGAAAAACTGTTTTTT.